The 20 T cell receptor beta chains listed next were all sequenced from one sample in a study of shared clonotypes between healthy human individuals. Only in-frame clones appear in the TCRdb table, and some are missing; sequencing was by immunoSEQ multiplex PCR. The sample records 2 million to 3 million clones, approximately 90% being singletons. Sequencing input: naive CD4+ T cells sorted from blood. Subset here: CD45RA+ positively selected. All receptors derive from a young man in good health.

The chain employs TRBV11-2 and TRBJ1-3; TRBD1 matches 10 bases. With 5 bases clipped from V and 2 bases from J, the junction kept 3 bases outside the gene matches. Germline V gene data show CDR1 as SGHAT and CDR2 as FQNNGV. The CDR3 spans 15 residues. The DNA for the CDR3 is TGTGCCAGCAGCCCTGGACAGGGGGCTGGAAACACCATATATTTT. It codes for CASSPGQGAGNTIYF.

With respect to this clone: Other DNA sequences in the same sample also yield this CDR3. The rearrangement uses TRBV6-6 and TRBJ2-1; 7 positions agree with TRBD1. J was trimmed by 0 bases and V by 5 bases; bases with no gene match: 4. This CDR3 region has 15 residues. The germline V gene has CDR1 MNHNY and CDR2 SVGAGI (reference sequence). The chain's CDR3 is CASSQDRSSYNEQFF. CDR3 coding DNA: TGTGCCAGCAGTCAGGACAGGAGCTCCTACAATGAGCAGTTCTTC.

The CDR3 coding sequence is TGTGCCAGCAGTGTTGACAGTTACTATGGCTACACCTTC. This encodes CASSVDSYYGYTF. The gene calls are TRBV6-1 and TRBJ1-2, with D possibly matching TRBD1 (5 bases). The CDR3 runs 13 residues. Germline loops: CDR1 MNHNS, CDR2 SASEGT. Trimming stripped 4 bases from V and 3 bases from J, with 9 bases between.

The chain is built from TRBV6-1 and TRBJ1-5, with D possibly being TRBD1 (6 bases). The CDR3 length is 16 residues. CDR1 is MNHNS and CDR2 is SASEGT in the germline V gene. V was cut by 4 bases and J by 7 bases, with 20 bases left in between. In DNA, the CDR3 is TGTGCCAGCAGTGCCCTCGGAGATGGGGGACACCAGCCCCAGCATTTT. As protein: CASSALGDGGHQPQHF.

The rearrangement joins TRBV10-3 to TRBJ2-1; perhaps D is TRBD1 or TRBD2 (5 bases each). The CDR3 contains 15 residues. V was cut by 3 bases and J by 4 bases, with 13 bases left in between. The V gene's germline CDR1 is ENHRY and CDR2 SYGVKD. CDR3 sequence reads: CAISDTGTTYNEQFF. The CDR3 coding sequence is TGTGCCATCAGTGACACCGGGACCACGTACAATGAGCAGTTCTTC.

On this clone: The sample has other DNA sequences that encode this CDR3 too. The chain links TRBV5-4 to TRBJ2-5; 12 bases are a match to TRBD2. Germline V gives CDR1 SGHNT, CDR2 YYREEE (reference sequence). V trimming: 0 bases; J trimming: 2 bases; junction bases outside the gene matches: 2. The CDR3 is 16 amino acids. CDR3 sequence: CASSLALAGGQETQYF. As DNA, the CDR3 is TGTGCCAGCAGCTTGGCGCTAGCGGGAGGGCAAGAGACCCAGTACTTC. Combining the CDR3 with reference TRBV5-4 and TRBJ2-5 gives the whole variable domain ETGVTQSPTHLIKTRGQQVTLRCSSQSGHNTVSWYQQALGQGPQFIFQYYREEENGRGNFPPRFSGLQFPNYSSELNVNALELDDSALYLCASSLALAGGQETQYFGPGTRLLVL.

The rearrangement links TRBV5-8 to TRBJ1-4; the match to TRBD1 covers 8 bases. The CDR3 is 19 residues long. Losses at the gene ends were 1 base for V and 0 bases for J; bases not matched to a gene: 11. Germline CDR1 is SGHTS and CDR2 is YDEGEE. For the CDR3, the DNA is TGTGCCAGCAGCTTGCATCGGACAGGGAGGGTCGCAACTAATGAAAAACTGTTTTTT. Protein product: CASSLHRTGRVATNEKLFF. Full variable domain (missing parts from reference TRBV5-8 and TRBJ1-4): EAGVTQSPTHLIKTRGQQATLRCSPISGHTSVYWYQQALGLGLQFLLWYDEGEERNRGNFPPRFSGRQFPNYSSELNVNALELEDSALYLCASSLHRTGRVATNEKLFFGSGTQLSVL.

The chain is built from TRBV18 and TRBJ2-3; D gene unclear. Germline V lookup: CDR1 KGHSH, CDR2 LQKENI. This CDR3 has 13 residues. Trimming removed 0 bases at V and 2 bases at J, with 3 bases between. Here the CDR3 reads CASSPPPTDTQYF. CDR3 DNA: TGTGCCAGCTCACCACCGCCCACAGATACGCAGTATTTT.

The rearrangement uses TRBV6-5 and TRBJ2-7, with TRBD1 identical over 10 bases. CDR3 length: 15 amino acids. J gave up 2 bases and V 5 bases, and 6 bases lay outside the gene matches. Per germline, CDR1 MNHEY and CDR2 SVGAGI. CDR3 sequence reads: CASSNAGQGPYEQYF. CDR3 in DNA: TGTGCCAGCAGTAACGCGGGACAGGGGCCCTACGAGCAGTACTTC.

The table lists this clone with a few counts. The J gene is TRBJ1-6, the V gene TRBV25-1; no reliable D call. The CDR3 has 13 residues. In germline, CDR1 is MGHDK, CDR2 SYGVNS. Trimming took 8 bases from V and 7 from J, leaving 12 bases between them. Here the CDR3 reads CASGKAGNSPLHF. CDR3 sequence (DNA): TGTGCCAGCGGAAAGGCGGGGAATTCACCCCTCCACTTT.

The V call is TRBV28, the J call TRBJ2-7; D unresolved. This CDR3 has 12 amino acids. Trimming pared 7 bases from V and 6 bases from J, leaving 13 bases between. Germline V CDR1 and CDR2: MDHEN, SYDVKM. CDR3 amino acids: CASTTRVGEQYF. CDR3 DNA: TGTGCCAGCACGACCCGGGTCGGCGAGCAGTACTTC.

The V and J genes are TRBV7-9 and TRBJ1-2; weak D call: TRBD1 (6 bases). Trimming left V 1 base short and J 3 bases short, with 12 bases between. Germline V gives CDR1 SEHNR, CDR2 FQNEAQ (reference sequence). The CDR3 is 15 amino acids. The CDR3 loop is CASSLVTSGDYGYTF. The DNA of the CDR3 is TGTGCCAGCAGCTTAGTGACCTCAGGGGACTATGGCTACACCTTC.

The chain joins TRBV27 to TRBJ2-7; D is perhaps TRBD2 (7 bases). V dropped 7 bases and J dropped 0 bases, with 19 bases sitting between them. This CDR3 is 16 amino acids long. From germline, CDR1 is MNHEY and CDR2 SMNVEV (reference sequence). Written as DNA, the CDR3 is TGTGCCAGCAAGGGGGGGAGTGGGCTTAGCTCCTACGAGCAGTACTTC. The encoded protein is CASKGGSGLSSYEQYF.

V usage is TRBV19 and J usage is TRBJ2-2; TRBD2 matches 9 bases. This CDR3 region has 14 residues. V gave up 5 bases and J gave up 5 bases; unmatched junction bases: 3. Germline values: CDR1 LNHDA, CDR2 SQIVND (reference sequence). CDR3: CASSVLAGTGELFF. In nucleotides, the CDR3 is TGTGCCAGTAGTGTCCTAGCGGGGACCGGGGAGCTGTTTTTT. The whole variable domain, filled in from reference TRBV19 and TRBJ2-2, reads DGGITQSPKYLFRKEGQNVTLSCEQNLNHDAMYWYRQDPGQGLRLIYYSQIVNDFQKGDIAEGYSVSREKKESFPLTVTSAQKNPTAFYLCASSVLAGTGELFFGEGSRLTVL.

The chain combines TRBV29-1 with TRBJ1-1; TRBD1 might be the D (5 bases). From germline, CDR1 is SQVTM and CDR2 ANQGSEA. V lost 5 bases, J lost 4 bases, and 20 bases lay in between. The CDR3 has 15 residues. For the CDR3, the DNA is TGCAGCGTTTCTTTCTTAGGGACGGTGGGCACTGAAGCTTTCTTT. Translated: CSVSFLGTVGTEAFF.

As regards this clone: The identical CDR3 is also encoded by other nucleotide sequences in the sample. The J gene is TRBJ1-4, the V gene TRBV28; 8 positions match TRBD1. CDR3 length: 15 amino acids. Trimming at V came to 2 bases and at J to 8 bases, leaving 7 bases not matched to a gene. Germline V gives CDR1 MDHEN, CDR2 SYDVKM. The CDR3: CASSLGGQGDEKLFF. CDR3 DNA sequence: TGTGCCAGCAGTTTAGGTGGACAGGGAGACGAAAAACTGTTTTTT.

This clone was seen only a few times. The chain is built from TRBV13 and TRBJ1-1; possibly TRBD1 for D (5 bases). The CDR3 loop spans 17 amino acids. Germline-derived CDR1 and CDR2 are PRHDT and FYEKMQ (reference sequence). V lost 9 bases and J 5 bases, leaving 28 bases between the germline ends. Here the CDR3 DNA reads TGTGCCAGTCGGGACCCGGGGGGACGGAGTGGTTTAACTGAAGCTTTCTTT. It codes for CASRDPGGRSGLTEAFF.

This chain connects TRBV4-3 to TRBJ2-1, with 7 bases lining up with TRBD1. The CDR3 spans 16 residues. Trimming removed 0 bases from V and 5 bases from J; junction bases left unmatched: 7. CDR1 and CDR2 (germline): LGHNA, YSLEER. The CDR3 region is CASSQDPQGEHNEQFF. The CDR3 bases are TGCGCCAGCAGCCAAGATCCCCAGGGGGAACACAATGAGCAGTTCTTC.

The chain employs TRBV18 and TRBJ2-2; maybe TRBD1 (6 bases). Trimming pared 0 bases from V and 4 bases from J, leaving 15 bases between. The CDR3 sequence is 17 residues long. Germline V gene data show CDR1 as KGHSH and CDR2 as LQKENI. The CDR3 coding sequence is TGTGCCAGCTCACCACCGAATCATAGACAGGCCACCGGGGAGCTGTTTTTT. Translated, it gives CASSPPNHRQATGELFF.

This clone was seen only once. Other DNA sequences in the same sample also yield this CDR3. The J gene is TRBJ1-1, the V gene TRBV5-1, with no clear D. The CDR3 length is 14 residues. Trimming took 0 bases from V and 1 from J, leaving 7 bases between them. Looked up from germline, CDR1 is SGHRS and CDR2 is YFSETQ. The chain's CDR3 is CASSLAGSNTEAFF. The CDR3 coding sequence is TGCGCCAGCAGCTTGGCAGGCTCGAACACTGAAGCTTTCTTT.